This T cell receptor beta chain appears in the sequencing data of a study of blood T cell repertoires in COVID-19. For the study at large: There were acute and convalescent COVID-19 samples, and they came from the United States, Italy and Spain. Sources were T cells, B-cell-depleted T cells, or PBMCs; the material itself was cDNA or gDNA.

Germline CDR1 and CDR2: LNHNV and YYDKDF (reference sequence). The CDR3 is made up of 15 amino acids. V lost 8 bases and J lost 4, with 17 bases in between. In the original analysis: Amplification of reference gene primers provided the estimated nucleated cell counts. Assay: immunoSEQ multiplex PCR; the TCRdb copy retains only in-frame clones and omits some. Clonal size and the V and J genes are those of that table, whereas D and trimming came from the DNA. The sample has about 250,000 clones; about 89% are singletons. The rearrangement links TRBV15 to TRBJ2-2, with D perhaps TRBD1 (6 bases). The specimen was peripheral blood. The receptor was isolated from a man younger than 40 with acute or convalescent COVID-19. CDR3 amino acids: CATSGGLNPTGELFF. The CDR3 nucleotides read TGTGCCACCTCTGGGGGCCTAAACCCCACCGGGGAGCTGTTTTTT. Together with reference TRBV15 and TRBJ2-2, the CDR3 gives the full variable domain: DAMVIQNPRYQVTQFGKPVTLSCSQTLNHNVMYWYQQKSSQAPKLLFHYYDKDFNNEADTPDNFQSRRPNTSFCFLDIRSPGLGDTAMYLCATSGGLNPTGELFFGEGSRLTVL.